This T cell receptor (beta chain) was documented in a study of blood T cell repertoires in COVID-19. Looking at the study overall: Sites in the United States, Italy and Spain provided acute and convalescent COVID-19 samples.

The CDR3 extends over 14 amino acids. The germline V gene has CDR1 SQVTM and CDR2 ANQGSEA. V gave up 3 bases and J gave up 4 bases, with 14 bases separating them. The method was immunoSEQ multiplex PCR; TCRdb's version includes in-frame clones alone and lacks a portion of them. The repertoire consists of around 160,000 clones, with roughly 81% occurring once and the leading ten covering roughly 8.3%. The J gene is TRBJ2-3, the V gene TRBV29-1, with a possible D match to TRBD2 (6 bases). The sample comprised peripheral blood. This sequence was found in a human donor with acute or convalescent COVID-19. The donor label of this sample is uncertain. The DNA for the CDR3 is TGCAGCGTTGAGGGCAGGGAGGCCGCAGATACGCAGTATTTT. It codes for CSVEGREAADTQYF.